This TCR beta chain was sequenced in a study of T cells in Graves' hyperthyroidism and ophthalmopathy. There are 15 residues in the CDR3. The V gene's germline CDR1 is MNHEY and CDR2 SVGEGT. V lost 0 bases and J lost 0, with 8 bases in between. Template material for amplifying TCR beta CDR3 regions consisted of RNA transcripts. When the TCR CDR3 underwent first-round RT-PCR, the HTBI primer set was used. TCRdb reanalysed the multiplex PCR reads using MiXCR and keeps one entry per CDR3 protein. This sample has 660,000 or so distinct CDR3 sequences; less than 25% occur once, and the top ten carry over 30%.

This chain connects TRBV6-2 or TRBV6-3 to TRBJ1-1; D unresolved. The sequencing input was blood. The origin of this receptor is a man aged 25-45 years with Graves' ophthalmopathy. CDR3 nucleotides: TGTGCCAGCAGTTACTCGAGGCAGTTGAACACTGAAGCTTTCTTT. Translating it yields CASSYSRQLNTEAFF.